The T cell receptor beta chain under discussion was sequenced for a study of CD8 T cells in ankylosing spondylitis. V shed 7 bases and J 1 base; nucleotides not matched to a gene: 7. Germline values: CDR1 MNHNS, CDR2 SASEGT. The CDR3 length is 15 residues. Study-level points and caveats: Significantly higher representation of disease-linked clones was reported for matched ankylosing spondylitis synovial fluid. In synovial fluid and blood from reactive arthritis, some motif variants were previously reported. A motif in TCR beta, a set of 8 or 9 highly homologous variants, appeared characteristic of ankylosing spondylitis blood. Researchers report that disease-linked clones proved CD8+ and relatively rare in peripheral blood.

This clonotype was seen only a few times. Its target is unknown. TCRdb re-called the 5' RACE reads with MiXCR, one entry per CDR3 protein. The sample has 200,000 to 250,000 distinct CDR3 sequences, roughly 32% seen once; the top ten hold 3.5% to 4.5%. The chain uses TRBV6-1 and TRBJ2-3; TRBD2 aligns across 8 bases. This TCR derives from a male donor with ankylosing spondylitis or in good health (not recorded which). Input material: blood, either unsorted or a sorted T cell fraction (not recorded which). The CDR3 spells CASNRGGRGTDTQYF. The CDR3 coding sequence is TGTGCCAGCAACCGGGGGGGGCGAGGCACAGATACGCAGTATTTT.